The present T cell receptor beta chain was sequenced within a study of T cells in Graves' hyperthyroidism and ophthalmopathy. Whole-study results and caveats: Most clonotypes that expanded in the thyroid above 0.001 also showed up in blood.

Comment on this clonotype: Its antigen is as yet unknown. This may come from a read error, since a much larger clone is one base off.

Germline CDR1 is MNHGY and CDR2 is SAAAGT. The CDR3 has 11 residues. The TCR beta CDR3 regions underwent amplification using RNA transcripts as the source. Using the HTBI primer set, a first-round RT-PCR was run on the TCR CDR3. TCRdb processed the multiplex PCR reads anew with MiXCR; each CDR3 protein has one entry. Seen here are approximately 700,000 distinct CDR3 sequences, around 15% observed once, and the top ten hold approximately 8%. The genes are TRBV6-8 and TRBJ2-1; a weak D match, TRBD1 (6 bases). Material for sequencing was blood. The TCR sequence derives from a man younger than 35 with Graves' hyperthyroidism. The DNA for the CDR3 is TGTGTCAGCAGCACAGGGTCTGAGCAGTTCTTC. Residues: CVSSTGSEQFF.